The next 18 T cell receptor beta chains were all read from a single sample in a study of cytomegalovirus exposure and HLA in healthy donors. The PCR made use of 60 Vbeta and 13 Jbeta primers. Data came from immunoSEQ multiplex PCR; TCRdb stores just in-frame clones and leaves some out. Among more than 90,000 clones listed, roughly 76% were seen once. The material sequenced was PBMCs. Every receptor here comes from a man between 40 and 49 years old in good health and CMV-seronegative.

The rearrangement joins TRBV7-2 to TRBJ1-2; tentatively, D is TRBD1 (5 bases). The CDR3 has 17 amino acids. Germline values: CDR1 SGHTA, CDR2 FQGNSA. V was trimmed by 8 bases and J by 7 bases, leaving 29 bases between them. The CDR3 DNA sequence: TGTGCCAGCCCTGCTTCCAACCCGGGGGGGGGAGTGGGTGGCTACACCTTC. Protein product: CASPASNPGGGVGGYTF.

In this sample, this clone turned up a few times. The chain combines TRBV5-6 with TRBJ1-4; tentatively, D is TRBD1 (5 bases). The germline gives CDR1 SGHDT, CDR2 YYEEEE. The V end lost 0 bases, the J end lost 5 bases, and 14 bases lay between the germline ends. The CDR3 extends over 16 amino acids. CDR3 bases: TGTGCCAGCAGCTTGGAGCGGGGCTCGGAAAATGAAAAACTGTTTTTT. This gives the protein CASSLERGSENEKLFF.

This chain links TRBV28 with TRBJ1-4; no reliable D call. The CDR3 consists of 12 residues. Trimming removed 5 bases from V and 6 bases from J, with 7 bases in between. Germline V gives CDR1 MDHEN, CDR2 SYDVKM. The CDR3 is CASSISDEKLFF. CDR3 DNA: TGTGCCAGCAGTATCAGTGATGAAAAACTGTTTTTT.

The V and J genes are TRBV4-3 and TRBJ2-1; a possible D gene is TRBD1 (5 bases). Germline V gives CDR1 LGHNA, CDR2 YSLEER. The V end was cut by 1 base, the J end by 4 bases, with 8 bases between. CDR3 length: 14 amino acids. CDR3 loop: CASSQGYRYNEQFF. The CDR3 DNA reads as TGCGCCAGCAGCCAAGGTTACAGGTACAATGAGCAGTTCTTC.

V is TRBV11-2 and J is TRBJ1-2; D gene uncertain. The ends were cut back, 5 bases at V and 4 bases at J, with 8 bases in the middle. This CDR3 contains 12 residues. CDR1 is SGHAT, CDR2 FQNNGV, per germline. The DNA of the CDR3 is TGTGCCAGCAGCCACGAGGTCTATGGCTACACCTTC. Its translation: CASSHEVYGYTF.

The chain recombines TRBV7-2 with TRBJ2-3, with D perhaps matching TRBD2 (6 bases). The CDR3 is 15 residues long. The V end was cut by 5 bases, the J end by 4 bases, with 16 bases between. Germline CDR1 SGHTA, CDR2 FQGNSA. The CDR3 reads CASSPTGVHADTQYF. Written as DNA, the CDR3 is TGTGCCAGCAGCCCGACGGGAGTCCACGCAGATACGCAGTATTTT.

The chain has TRBV14 and TRBJ2-3; possibly TRBD1 for D (6 bases). Germline CDR1 and CDR2: SGHDN and FVKESK. Trimming took 0 bases from V and 1 from J, leaving 11 bases between them. The CDR3 is 16 residues long. The CDR3, as DNA: TGTGCCAGCAGCCAAGAAATGGGACACCGCACAGATACGCAGTATTTT. This translates into CASSQEMGHRTDTQYF.

The rearrangement joins TRBV4-2 to TRBJ1-5; D perhaps matches TRBD1 (5 bases). Germline CDR1 and CDR2: LGHNA and YNFKEQ. Trimming left V 0 bases short and J 2 bases short, with 11 bases between. The CDR3 consists of 16 residues. As DNA, the CDR3 is TGTGCCAGCAGCCAAGATCAAGGAGGGGGCAATCAGCCCCAGCATTTT. Its translation is CASSQDQGGGNQPQHF.

The chain carries TRBV7-9 and TRBJ2-6; D may be TRBD1 (6 bases). The CDR3 covers 17 residues. Germline assignment: CDR1 SEHNR and CDR2 FQNEAQ (reference sequence). V lost 1 base and J lost 2, with 12 bases in between. CDR3 nucleotide sequence: TGTGCCAGCAGCTTAGAGGTCTGGGGGCCTGGGGCCAACGTCCTGACTTTC. The encoded protein is CASSLEVWGPGANVLTF. Variable domain in full (rest from reference TRBV7-9 and TRBJ2-6): DTGVSQNPRHKITKRGQNVTFRCDPISEHNRLYWYRQTLGQGPEFLTYFQNEAQLEKSRLLSDRFSAERPKGSFSTLEIQRTEQGDSAMYLCASSLEVWGPGANVLTFGAGSRLTVL.

V and J are TRBV18 and TRBJ2-7, with a weak D call TRBD1 (5 bases). Trimming stripped 2 bases from V and 5 bases from J, with 13 bases between. The V gene's germline CDR1 is KGHSH and CDR2 LQKENI. This CDR3 is 14 amino acids long. CDR3: CASSPSIGVDEQYF. The DNA of the CDR3 is TGTGCCAGCTCACCAAGTATAGGGGTTGACGAGCAGTACTTC.

The chain carries TRBV2 and TRBJ1-2; TRBD1 aligns across 9 bases. Losses at the gene ends were 6 bases for V and 4 bases for J; bases not matched to a gene: 3. The CDR3 runs 13 residues. Per the germline V gene, CDR1 is SNHLY and CDR2 is FYNNEI. The CDR3 DNA is TGTGCCAGCAGGGGACAGGGAAGCTATGGCTACACCTTC. As protein: CASRGQGSYGYTF.

The V gene is TRBV2, the J gene TRBJ2-1; 9 positions match TRBD2. CDR3 length: 15 residues. The V and J ends lost 5 bases and 5 bases, in that order; junction bases with no gene match: 7. Germline CDR1 reads SNHLY; CDR2 reads FYNNEI. CDR3 residues: CASSPLAGNNNEQFF. In DNA, the CDR3 is TGTGCCAGCAGTCCCCTAGCGGGGAATAACAATGAGCAGTTCTTC.

The rearrangement links TRBV18 to TRBJ1-1, with TRBD1 identical over 8 bases. The junction had 4 bases not matched to a gene; V was cut back by 5 bases and J by 2 bases. CDR1 and CDR2 from the germline V gene are KGHSH and LQKENI. The CDR3 is 14 amino acids. CDR3 region: CASSSGGGNTEAFF. In nucleotides, the CDR3 is TGTGCCAGCTCATCAGGGGGCGGAAACACTGAAGCTTTCTTT.

The rearrangement links TRBV14 to TRBJ2-3, with D perhaps TRBD1 (7 bases). From germline, CDR1 is SGHDN and CDR2 FVKESK. The CDR3 has 16 amino acids. V was cut by 0 bases and J by 4 bases, with 14 bases left in between. CDR3 in DNA: TGTGCCAGCAGCCAAGATCGGGGCAGGGGGGCAGATACGCAGTATTTT. Its protein product is CASSQDRGRGADTQYF.

The chain recombines TRBV11-2 with TRBJ1-5, with D tentatively TRBD1 (5 bases). The CDR3 has 15 residues. Trimming left V 3 bases short and J 0 bases short, with 9 bases between. The germline V gene has CDR1 SGHAT and CDR2 FQNNGV. The CDR3 is CASSFGGYSNQPQHF. DNA for the CDR3: TGTGCCAGCAGCTTCGGGGGATATAGCAATCAGCCCCAGCATTTT.

This rearrangement joins TRBV7-2 to TRBJ2-3; 9 bases line up with TRBD2. V was pared by 5 bases and J by 4 bases, with 13 bases of the junction left unmatched. The CDR3 length is 17 residues. The germline V gene encodes CDR1 SGHTA and CDR2 FQGNSA. The CDR3 DNA sequence: TGTGCCAGCAGCCTCTCTGTCGGCGGGGGGGCTCCAGATACGCAGTATTTT. It codes for CASSLSVGGGAPDTQYF.

The V call is TRBV29-1, the J call TRBJ2-5; 9 nucleotides agree with TRBD2. Germline CDR1 is SQVTM and CDR2 is ANQGSEA. The trim removed 7 bases at V and 5 bases at J, leaving 5 bases unmatched. The CDR3 contains 12 residues. CDR3 nucleotides: TGCAGCGGTAGCGGGGGAGCGGAGACCCAGTACTTC. Amino acids: CSGSGGAETQYF.

This clone occurred once. This chain connects TRBV5-6 to TRBJ2-1, with D perhaps matching TRBD2 (10 bases). The CDR3 length is 16 residues. Looked up from germline, CDR1 is SGHDT and CDR2 is YYEEEE. Trimming removed 2 bases at V and 7 bases at J, with 19 bases between. CDR3 DNA sequence: TGTGCCAGCAGCTTTAGCGGGGGGACAGGGTGGAATGAGCAGTTCTTC. Protein product: CASSFSGGTGWNEQFF.